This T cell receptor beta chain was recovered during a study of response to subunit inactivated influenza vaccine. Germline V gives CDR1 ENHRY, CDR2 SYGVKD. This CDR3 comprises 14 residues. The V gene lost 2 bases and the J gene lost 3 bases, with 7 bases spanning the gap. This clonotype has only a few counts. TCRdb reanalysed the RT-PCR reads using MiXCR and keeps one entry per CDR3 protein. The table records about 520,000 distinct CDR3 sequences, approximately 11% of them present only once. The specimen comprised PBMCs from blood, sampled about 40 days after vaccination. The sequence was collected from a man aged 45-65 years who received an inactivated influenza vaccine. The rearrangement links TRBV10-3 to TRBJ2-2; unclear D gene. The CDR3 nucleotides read TGTGCCATCAGTGAGAGGTCAGACACCGGGGAGCTGTTTTTT. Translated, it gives CAISERSDTGELFF.